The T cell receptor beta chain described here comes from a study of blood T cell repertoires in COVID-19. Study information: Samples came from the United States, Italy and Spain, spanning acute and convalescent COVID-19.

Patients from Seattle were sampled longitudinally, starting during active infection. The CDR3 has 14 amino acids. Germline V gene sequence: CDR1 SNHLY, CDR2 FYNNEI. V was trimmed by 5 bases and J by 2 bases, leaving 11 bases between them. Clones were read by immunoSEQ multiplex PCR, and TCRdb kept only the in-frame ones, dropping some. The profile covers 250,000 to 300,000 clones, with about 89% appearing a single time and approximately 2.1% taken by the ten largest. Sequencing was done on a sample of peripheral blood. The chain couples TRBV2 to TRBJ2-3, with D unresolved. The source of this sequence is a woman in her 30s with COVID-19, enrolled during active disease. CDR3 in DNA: TGTGCCAGCAGTACCGGGTTATACACAGATACGCAGTATTTT. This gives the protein CASSTGLYTDTQYF.